Below are 2 T cell receptor beta chains sequenced from a single sample in a study of cytotoxic CD8 clonotypes in ibrutinib-treated CLL. The repertoire was sequenced with immunoSEQ multiplex PCR; TCRdb's copy has only in-frame clones and lacks some. Of roughly 70,000 clones listed, 80% are singletons. The source was PBMCs, collected at disease progression, from a patient treated with ibrutinib. The source of these receptors is a human donor with chronic lymphocytic leukemia.

The chain combines TRBV27 with TRBJ2-7; D not certain. The germline gives CDR1 MNHEY, CDR2 SMNVEV (reference sequence). The CDR3 consists of 13 residues. The ends were cut back, 3 bases at V and 1 base at J, with 7 bases in the middle. CDR3 coding DNA: TGTGCCAGCAGTTTTGCCAGTTCCTACGAGCAGTACTTC. It yields the protein CASSFASSYEQYF.

The CDR3 is CASSSGPSGQKYGYTF. CDR3 nucleotides: TGTGCCAGCAGTTCAGGCCCATCGGGACAGAAGTATGGCTACACCTTC. The chain combines TRBV27 with TRBJ1-2, with 7 bases lining up with TRBD1. This CDR3 is built from 16 residues. V shed 4 bases and J 5 bases; nucleotides not matched to a gene: 13. Germline-derived CDR1 and CDR2 are MNHEY and SMNVEV (reference sequence).